The T cell receptor (beta chain) described here comes from a study of blood T cell repertoires in COVID-19. Across the study: From T cells, B-cell-depleted T cells, or PBMCs came the material, which was cDNA or gDNA.

Everyone who took part was about 18 to 90 years old, and they came from over 20 US areas. Participant reports of clinical history set cohort assignment. The ends lost 4 bases at V and 1 base at J; junction bases unmatched: 10. The CDR3 loop spans 18 amino acids. Germline CDR1 KGHDR, CDR2 SFDVKD. Original analysis: Quantification of nucleated cells was approximated via reference gene primer amplification. Sequenced by immunoSEQ multiplex PCR; TCRdb stores in-frame clones only, minus some. V and J calls and clone size are copied from that table; D and trimming were computed from the DNA. Among 300,000 to 400,000 clones listed, roughly 90% were seen once.

Sequencing was done on a sample of PBMCs or T cells enriched from blood (not recorded which). The chain recombines TRBV24-1 with TRBJ2-3; 10 nucleotides align to TRBD1. This receptor was obtained from a woman in her thirties with acute COVID-19. CDR3 bases: TGTGCCACCAGTGACTCCGGGACAGGGGTGTGGGGCACAGATACGCAGTATTTT. Translation: CATSDSGTGVWGTDTQYF.